This T cell receptor (beta chain) was identified during a study of CD8+CD57+ T cells in acquired aplastic anemia. Across the whole study: The study obtained an average of around 2.9 ug of DNA from sorted CD4+ and CD8+ cells.

CDR3 and TCR beta VDJ profiling relied on a genomic DNA template. TCRdb called the reads again in MiXCR, with one record for every CDR3 protein. The data contain 150,000 to 180,000 distinct CDR3 sequences, about 48% of them singletons. CD8+CD57+ cell expansion had been shown by flow cytometry in patients chosen for sequencing. The TCR sequence derives from a human donor with aplastic anemia. The specimen was sorted CD4+, CD8+, or CD8+CD57+ T cells (not recorded which) from PBMCs.

The CDR3 bases are TGCAGCGTTGAAACGGGGGGCAGTGGCCAGTACTTC. Its translation is CSVETGGSGQYF. The rearrangement uses TRBV29-1 and TRBJ2-5; maybe TRBD2 (7 bases). The length of the CDR3 is 12 residues. V lost 2 bases, J lost 10 bases, and 14 bases lay in between. Germline-derived CDR1 and CDR2 are SQVTM and ANQGSEA.